This entry lists 19 T cell receptor beta chains sequenced from one sample in a study of cytotoxic CD8 clonotypes in ibrutinib-treated CLL. Sequencing was performed with immunoSEQ multiplex PCR; in TCRdb, only in-frame clones are kept and a portion is missing. This table has fewer than 200,000 clones, about 80% appearing once. Sequencing used PBMCs, obtained after 24 months of ibrutinib treatment. These receptor sequences come from a human donor with chronic lymphocytic leukemia.

J is TRBJ2-3 and V is TRBV13; the D is unclear. Per the germline V gene, CDR1 is PRHDT and CDR2 is FYEKMQ (reference sequence). The V end was cut by 4 bases, the J end by 6 bases, with 11 bases between. The CDR3 runs 13 residues. The CDR3 DNA reads TGTGCCAGCAGCTCCCGACCAGACGATACGCAGTATTTT. It specifies CASSSRPDDTQYF.

This chain connects TRBV28 to TRBJ2-7, with a tentative D call TRBD2 (6 bases). Germline-derived CDR1 and CDR2 are MDHEN and SYDVKM. Trimming cost V 4 bases and J 9 bases, with 10 bases left between them. The CDR3 is 11 residues long. The CDR3 is CASSSGTPQYF. Here the CDR3 DNA reads TGTGCCAGCAGTTCCGGGACTCCGCAGTACTTC.

This clone appeared a few times. J is TRBJ1-2 and V is TRBV5-1; D unclear. Germline V gene data show CDR1 as SGHRS and CDR2 as YFSETQ. CDR3 length equals 12 residues. The V gene lost 4 bases and the J gene lost 4 bases, with 8 bases spanning the gap. The CDR3 here is CASSPESYGYTF. DNA of the CDR3: TGCGCCAGCAGCCCAGAGTCCTATGGCTACACCTTC.

The gene calls are TRBV15 and TRBJ2-5, with TRBD2 matching 8 bases. Per germline, CDR1 LNHNV and CDR2 YYDKDF (reference sequence). V was pared by 4 bases and J by 5 bases, with 15 bases of the junction left unmatched. This CDR3 contains 17 residues. CDR3 DNA sequence: TGTGCCACCAGCACCCTGGGGGCGGGGGGACCCTCGGAGACCCAGTACTTC. Protein sequence: CATSTLGAGGPSETQYF. The variable domain in full, completed from reference TRBV15 and TRBJ2-5, reads DAMVIQNPRYQVTQFGKPVTLSCSQTLNHNVMYWYQQKSSQAPKLLFHYYDKDFNNEADTPDNFQSRRPNTSFCFLDIRSPGLGDTAMYLCATSTLGAGGPSETQYFGPGTRLLVL.

The chain combines TRBV7-9 with TRBJ1-6; 9 bases align to TRBD1. There are 16 residues in the CDR3. J lost 3 bases, V lost 5 bases, and 5 bases had no gene match. Germline CDR1 SEHNR, CDR2 FQNEAQ (reference sequence). The CDR3 bases are TGTGCCAGCAGCAACGGACAGGGGTTCTATAATTCACCCCTCCACTTT. Its translation: CASSNGQGFYNSPLHF. Full variable domain (outside the CDR3, taken from reference TRBV7-9 and TRBJ1-6): DTGVSQNPRHKITKRGQNVTFRCDPISEHNRLYWYRQTLGQGPEFLTYFQNEAQLEKSRLLSDRFSAERPKGSFSTLEIQRTEQGDSAMYLCASSNGQGFYNSPLHFGNGTRLTVT.

The chain links TRBV5-1 to TRBJ1-2; D is uncertain. Trimming left V 0 bases short and J 1 base short, with 16 bases between. CDR1 SGHRS and CDR2 YFSETQ come from the germline V gene. CDR3 length: 17 residues. CDR3: CASSLDGRPMNNYGYTF. The DNA of the CDR3 is TGCGCCAGCAGCTTGGATGGCCGGCCCATGAATAACTATGGCTACACCTTC. The whole variable domain, remainder taken from reference TRBV5-1 and TRBJ1-2, is KAGVTQTPRYLIKTRGQQVTLSCSPISGHRSVSWYQQTPGQGLQFLFEYFSETQRNKGNFPGRFSGRQFSNSRSEMNVSTLELGDSALYLCASSLDGRPMNNYGYTFGSGTRLTVV.

This clone occurred a few times. V and J are TRBV7-6 and TRBJ2-7; D might be TRBD1 (6 bases). This CDR3 comprises 15 residues. Germline lookup yields CDR1 SGHVS and CDR2 FNYEAQ. Trimming removed 5 bases from V and 0 bases from J, with 14 bases in between. The CDR3 DNA reads TGTGCCAGCAGCCCAACAGGGTCAGGCTCCTACGAGCAGTACTTC. Residues: CASSPTGSGSYEQYF.

The chain couples TRBV9 to TRBJ1-1, with unresolved D. Trimming cost V 0 bases and J 3 bases, with 21 bases left between them. Germline V gives CDR1 SGDLS, CDR2 YYNGEE. This CDR3 comprises 18 residues. Here the CDR3 DNA reads TGTGCCAGCAGCGTAGAGTCGGGTCTGACGTTGGGGTACACTGAAGCTTTCTTT. Protein sequence: CASSVESGLTLGYTEAFF.

The chain couples TRBV12-5 to TRBJ2-1, with D maybe TRBD2 (5 bases). The germline V gene encodes CDR1 LGHNT and CDR2 FRNRAP. The CDR3 consists of 14 residues. V shed 7 bases and J shed 8 bases, with 18 bases lying between them. Written as DNA, the CDR3 is TGTGCTAGTGCTAACGAGAGGGAAAATTATGAGCAGTTCTTC. Translated, it gives CASANERENYEQFF.

The V gene is TRBV5-4, the J gene TRBJ2-7, with 12 bases lining up with TRBD2. Germline CDR1 SGHNT, CDR2 YYREEE (reference sequence). The CDR3 consists of 15 residues. The junction had 4 bases not matched to a gene; V was cut back by 4 bases and J by 2 bases. CDR3 sequence: CASSSWTSGAYEQYF. In DNA, the CDR3 is TGTGCCAGCAGCAGCTGGACTAGCGGGGCCTACGAGCAGTACTTC.

Only one count was recorded for this clone. V is TRBV18 and J is TRBJ1-1; D remains unclear. With 2 bases removed from V and 6 bases from J, the gap between germline ends came to 10 bases. Looked up from germline, CDR1 is KGHSH and CDR2 is LQKENI. The CDR3 has 13 residues. In nucleotides, the CDR3 is TGTGCCAGCTCACCATTGGACGCCTCTGAAGCTTTCTTT. Translation gives CASSPLDASEAFF.

The J gene is TRBJ1-1, the V gene TRBV19; D gene ambiguous. The CDR3 consists of 12 residues. V gave up 3 bases and J gave up 7 bases, with 9 bases separating them. CDR1 LNHDA and CDR2 SQIVND come from the germline V gene (reference sequence). Here the CDR3 DNA reads TGTGCCAGTAGTATTGGAGGCGGTGAAGCTTTCTTT. Its protein is CASSIGGGEAFF.

The rearrangement links TRBV28 to TRBJ2-1; D possibly matches TRBD1 or TRBD2 (5 bases each). This CDR3 contains 16 residues. Per the germline V gene, CDR1 is MDHEN and CDR2 is SYDVKM. V dropped 8 bases and J dropped 5 bases, with 22 bases sitting between them. DNA for the CDR3: TGTGCCAGCCTAAAGCCCGGGACCTTCCCCCACAATGAGCAGTTCTTC. Amino acids: CASLKPGTFPHNEQFF.

The chain couples TRBV9 to TRBJ2-5; possible D gene TRBD2, 6 bases. CDR3 size: 17 residues. Germline V CDR1 and CDR2: SGDLS, YYNGEE. V was shortened by 3 bases and J by 2 bases, with 20 bases between the two germline ends. The CDR3 here is CASSEAPQAGPQETQYF. As DNA, the CDR3 is TGTGCCAGCAGCGAAGCCCCTCAGGCGGGGCCGCAAGAGACCCAGTACTTC.

The genes are TRBV10-3 and TRBJ2-7; possible D gene TRBD2, 5 bases. CDR3 size: 19 residues. Germline V gives CDR1 ENHRY, CDR2 SYGVKD. Between the trimmed V and J ends, which lost 2 bases and 1 base, there was a span of 24 bases. The CDR3 bases are TGTGCCATCAGTGAGAGATTGGGGAGTAGTACTCCTTTTTCCTACGAGCAGTACTTC. This translates into CAISERLGSSTPFSYEQYF.

The J gene is TRBJ1-5, the V gene TRBV28; D is unresolved. The CDR3 runs 12 residues. CDR1 MDHEN and CDR2 SYDVKM come from the germline V gene. Between the trimmed V and J ends, which lost 2 bases and 15 bases, there was a span of 14 bases. In DNA, the CDR3 is TGTGCCAGCAGTTTACTCCCCAGTGCCGGGCATTTT. This sequence encodes CASSLLPSAGHF.

The chain combines TRBV9 with TRBJ2-1; no reliable D call. The CDR3 length is 17 residues. V dropped 0 bases and J dropped 0 bases, with 13 bases sitting between them. Germline CDR1 SGDLS, CDR2 YYNGEE. As DNA, the CDR3 is TGTGCCAGCAGCGTAGGAGACTGGCCAAGCTCCTACAATGAGCAGTTCTTC. Its protein product is CASSVGDWPSSYNEQFF.

The CDR3 protein is CSVGEAKNIQYF. CDR3 nucleotide sequence: TGCAGCGTTGGGGAAGCCAAAAACATTCAGTACTTC. This sequence joins TRBV29-1 and TRBJ2-4, with D unclear. Germline V gene sequence: CDR1 SQVTM, CDR2 ANQGSEA. This CDR3 contains 12 residues. Trimming shortened V by 4 bases and J by 0 bases, and 4 bases separated the two germline ends. The full variable domain, its missing parts supplied by reference TRBV29-1 and TRBJ2-4, is SAVISQKPSRDICQRGTSLTIQCQVDSQVTMMFWYRQQPGQSLTLIATANQGSEATYESGFVIDKFPISRPNLTFSTLTVSNMSPEDSSIYLCSVGEAKNIQYFGAGTRLSVL.

CDR3 in amino acids: CASSLGLAGGLQFF. Written as DNA, the CDR3 is TGTGCCAGTAGTTTGGGACTAGCGGGAGGTCTGCAGTTCTTC. V is TRBV19 and J is TRBJ2-1; TRBD2 aligns across 15 bases. The germline CDR1 and CDR2 sequences are LNHDA and SQIVND (reference sequence). V lost 5 bases, J lost 12 bases, and 5 bases stayed unmatched. The CDR3 consists of 14 residues.